The entry that follows covers one TCR beta chain sequence. The antigen remains unidentified. The ViraFEST assay expanded antigen-specific CD4+ T cells with viral peptide pools before sequencing. The culture ran for approximately nine days before CD4+ T cells were isolated. Infection with SARS-CoV-2 occurred in the person between March and December 2020, and PCR confirmed it. Germline assignment: CDR1 KGHSH and CDR2 LQKENI. V lost 6 bases to trimming and J lost 5 bases; unmatched junction nucleotides: 10. This CDR3 is built from 16 residues. These data are taken from a study of vaccination effects on CD4 cells after COVID-19. Produced via immunoSEQ multiplex PCR; TCRdb's table is partial and in-frame only. The table records about 70,000 clones, over 60% of them present only once.

This specimen consisted of CD4+ T cells from PBMCs cultured with HIV peptides, obtained before COVID-19 vaccination. Subset noted: HIV-1 Nef peptide pool negative control/reference culture. This chain joins TRBV18 and TRBJ1-4, with 9 bases lining up with TRBD1. This receptor was taken from a human donor who had a prior SARS-CoV-2 infection. CDR3 DNA sequence: TGTGCCAGCTCCCGACTCCCGACAGGGGGGAATGAAAAACTGTTTTTT. This gives the protein CASSRLPTGGNEKLFF.